This T cell receptor beta chain was sequenced during a study of cytomegalovirus exposure and HLA in healthy donors. In this sample, this clone turned up once. Antigen specificity is unknown. Study-wide results and limits: Earlier findings revealed that most TCR beta V segments proved productive either about 87% or about 30% of the time. Follow-up analysis found HLA locus-dependent TCR association rates, highest for DRB1 and lowest for HLA-C.

Trimming took 7 bases from V and 0 from J, leaving 10 bases between them. Per the germline V gene, CDR1 is SEHNR and CDR2 is FQNEAQ (reference sequence). This CDR3 comprises 14 residues. Sampled while nominally healthy, donors likely had unrecorded immune exposures. A multiplex PCR was run with 60 Vbeta primers and 13 Jbeta primers. Assay used: immunoSEQ multiplex PCR; TCRdb lists only in-frame clones, some missing. The sample shows fewer than 100,000 clones, about 77% of them seen only once. The source of this sequence is a male donor in good health and CMV-seropositive. Sequencing was carried out using PBMCs. The chain is built from TRBV7-9 and TRBJ2-1; tentative D call: TRBD1 (5 bases). The CDR3 region has the DNA TGTGCCAGCATGGGGCAGGGCTCCTACAATGAGCAGTTCTTC. It yields the protein CASMGQGSYNEQFF.